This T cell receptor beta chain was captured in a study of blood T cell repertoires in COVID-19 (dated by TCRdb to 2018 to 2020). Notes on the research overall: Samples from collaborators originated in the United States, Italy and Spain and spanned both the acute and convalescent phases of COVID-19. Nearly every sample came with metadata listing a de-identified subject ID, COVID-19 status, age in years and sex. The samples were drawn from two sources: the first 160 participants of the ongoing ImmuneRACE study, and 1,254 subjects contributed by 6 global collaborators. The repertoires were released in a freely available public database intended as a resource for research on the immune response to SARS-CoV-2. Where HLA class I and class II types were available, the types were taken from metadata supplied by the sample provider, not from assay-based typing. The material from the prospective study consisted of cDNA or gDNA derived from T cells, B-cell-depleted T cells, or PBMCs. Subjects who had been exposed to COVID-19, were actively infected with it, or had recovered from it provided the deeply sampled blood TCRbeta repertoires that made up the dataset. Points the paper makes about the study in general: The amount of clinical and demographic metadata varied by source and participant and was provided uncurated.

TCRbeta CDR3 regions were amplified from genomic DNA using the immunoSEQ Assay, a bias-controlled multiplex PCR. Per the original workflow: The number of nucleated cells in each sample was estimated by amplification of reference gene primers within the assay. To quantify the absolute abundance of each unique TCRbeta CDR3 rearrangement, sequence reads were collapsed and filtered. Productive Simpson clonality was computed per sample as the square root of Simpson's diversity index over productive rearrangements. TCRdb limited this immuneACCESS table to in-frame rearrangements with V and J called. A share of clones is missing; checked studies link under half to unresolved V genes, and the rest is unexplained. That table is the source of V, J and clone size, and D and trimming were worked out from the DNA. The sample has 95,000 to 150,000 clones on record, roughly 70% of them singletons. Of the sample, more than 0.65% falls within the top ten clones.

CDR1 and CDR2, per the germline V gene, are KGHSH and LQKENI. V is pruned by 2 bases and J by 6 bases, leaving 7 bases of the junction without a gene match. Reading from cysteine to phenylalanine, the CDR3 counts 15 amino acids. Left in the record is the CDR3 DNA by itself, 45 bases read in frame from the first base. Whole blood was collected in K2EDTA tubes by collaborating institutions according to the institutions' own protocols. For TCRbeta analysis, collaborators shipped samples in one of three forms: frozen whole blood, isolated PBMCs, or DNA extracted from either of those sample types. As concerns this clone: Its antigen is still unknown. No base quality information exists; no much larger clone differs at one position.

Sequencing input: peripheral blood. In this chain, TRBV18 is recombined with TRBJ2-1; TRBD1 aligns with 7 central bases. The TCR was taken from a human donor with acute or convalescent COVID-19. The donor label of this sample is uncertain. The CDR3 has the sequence CASSPFRDSFNEQFF. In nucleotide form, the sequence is TGTGCCAGCTCACCATTCCGGGACAGTTTCAATGAGCAGTTCTTC.